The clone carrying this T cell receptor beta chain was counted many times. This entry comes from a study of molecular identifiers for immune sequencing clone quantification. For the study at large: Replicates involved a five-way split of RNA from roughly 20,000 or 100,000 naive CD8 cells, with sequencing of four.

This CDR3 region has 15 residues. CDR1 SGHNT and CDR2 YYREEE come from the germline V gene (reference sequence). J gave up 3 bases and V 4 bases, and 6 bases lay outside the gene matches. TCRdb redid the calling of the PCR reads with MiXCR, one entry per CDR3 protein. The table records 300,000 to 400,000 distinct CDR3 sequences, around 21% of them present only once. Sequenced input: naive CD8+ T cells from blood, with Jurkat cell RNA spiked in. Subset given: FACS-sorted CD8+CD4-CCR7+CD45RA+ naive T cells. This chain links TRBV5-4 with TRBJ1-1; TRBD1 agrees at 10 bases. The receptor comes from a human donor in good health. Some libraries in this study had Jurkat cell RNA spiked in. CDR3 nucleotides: TGTGCCAGCAGCACGGGGACAGGGGCCTACACTGAAGCTTTCTTT. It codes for CASSTGTGAYTEAFF.